There are many counts of the clone carrying this T cell receptor beta chain. No antigen is known for it. Unique molecular identifiers were built into the TCRbeta library. Each CDR3 protein gets one entry after TCRdb re-called the PCR reads with MiXCR. Of about 500,000 distinct CDR3 sequences listed, about an eighth were seen once; the top ten hold around 13%. The data were obtained in a study of T-cell reconstitution after alpha-beta-depleted transplantation in children. Study observations and caveats: Expanded clones from the graft, numbering several hundred, reportedly supplied alpha-beta T cells about two months after transplant. At the one-year point after transplant, T-cell counts and TCRbeta diversity were found to come mostly from T cells that had been newly produced. There were some patients whose high TCRbeta diversity at day 60 came from surviving recipient T cells and thymic progenitors.

V lost 0 bases and J lost 0; bases outside the gene matches: 16. Germline V gene lookup returns CDR1 SGHRS and CDR2 YFSETQ. The CDR3 sequence is 22 residues long. The origin of this receptor is a female patient aged 2-10 years who had a stem cell transplant for aplastic anemia, so the T cells may come from the graft donor. The chain combines TRBV5-1 with TRBJ2-6; TRBD1 matches 9 bases. The sequencing here drew on PBMCs, mostly from graft donor cells, taken 180 days after TCRalphabeta/CD19-depleted stem cell transplant. The CDR3 sequence is CASSLGSNHAGTGYSGANVLTF. CDR3 bases: TGCGCCAGCAGCTTGGGTTCGAACCACGCCGGGACAGGGTACTCTGGGGCCAACGTCCTGACTTTC.